A selection of T cell receptor beta chains follows, all from one sample in a study of glioma-infiltrating T cells after dendritic cell vaccination. Data came from immunoSEQ multiplex PCR; TCRdb stores just in-frame clones and leaves some out. The top ten hold around 3% of the sample, which has 95,000 or so clones, roughly 84% seen once. Sequences were derived from blood, sampled before dendritic cell vaccination. These TCRs come from a human donor with glioblastoma. CDR3s include the opening cysteine and the closing phenylalanine or tryptophan. D genes are given only for firm matches. Where a row states a size, it is once, few, many or the class of an expanded clone; other rows omit it.

>.|TRBV18|once|TRBJ1-1
CASSPLGSGPGDTEAFF
TGTGCCAGCTCACCACTTGGGAGCGGCCCGGGGGACACTGAAGCTTTCTTT
>.|TRBV5-6|few|TRBJ2-7
CASSLGRGLSYEQYF
TGTGCCAGCAGCTTGGGCAGGGGCCTTTCCTACGAGCAGTACTTC
>TRBD1|TRBV4-2|.|TRBJ2-3
CASSQGGGTGIDTQYF
TGTGCCAGCAGCCAAGGTGGTGGGACAGGCATAGATACGCAGTATTTT
>.|TRBV4-1|.|TRBJ1-1
CASRIGGAGADTEAFF
TGCGCCAGCAGGATTGGGGGGGCCGGGGCGGACACTGAAGCTTTCTTT
>.|TRBV10-2|once|TRBJ2-2
CASTWSFTGELFF
TGCGCCAGCACTTGGAGCTTCACCGGGGAGCTGTTTTTT
>TRBD2|TRBV9|.|TRBJ2-1
CASSERLAGALSYNEQFF
TGTGCCAGCAGCGAAAGACTAGCGGGGGCCCTTTCCTACAATGAGCAGTTCTTC
>.|TRBV6-1|few|TRBJ1-2
CASSGGEGGYTF
TGTGCCAGCAGTGGCGGTGAGGGTGGCTACACCTTC
>.|TRBV4-1|once|TRBJ2-5
CASSLLRSETQYF
TGCGCCAGCAGCTTACTTCGGTCGGAGACCCAGTACTTC
>.|TRBV6-1|.|TRBJ1-1
CASSRTQGTEAFF
TGTGCCAGCAGTCGGACCCAGGGGACTGAAGCTTTCTTT
>.|TRBV11-3|.|TRBJ2-7
CASSRSTYEQYF
TGTGCCAGCAGCCGGTCCACCTACGAGCAGTACTTC
>.|TRBV5-6|once|TRBJ1-1
CASSSFQFVSAFF
TGTGCCAGCAGCTCCTTCCAGTTCGTGTCGGCTTTCTTT
>TRBD1|TRBV10-3|.|TRBJ2-5
CAISTQGARKETQYF
TGTGCCATCAGTACACAGGGGGCTAGAAAAGAGACCCAGTACTTC
>TRBD1|TRBV4-3|.|TRBJ1-2
CASSQFTGDAGYTF
TGCGCCAGCAGCCAATTCACAGGGGATGCTGGCTACACCTTC
>.|TRBV2|.|TRBJ1-2
CASSEDTAVYGYTF
TGTGCCAGCAGTGAAGACACAGCAGTCTATGGCTACACCTTC
>.|TRBV5-1|.|TRBJ1-2
CASSLGPGPNYGYTF
TGCGCCAGCAGCTTGGGTCCAGGGCCCAACTATGGCTACACCTTC
>.|TRBV2|.|TRBJ1-1
CASIPYILVTEAFF
TGTGCCAGCATACCCTATATTCTGGTGACTGAAGCTTTCTTT
>.|TRBV9|.|TRBJ2-1
CASPPGEQFF
TGTGCCAGCCCCCCGGGTGAGCAGTTCTTC
>TRBD1|TRBV18|.|TRBJ2-7
CASSRPRDSGPYEQYF
TGTGCCAGCTCACGCCCCCGGGACAGTGGCCCCTACGAGCAGTACTTC
>TRBD1|TRBV6-1|.|TRBJ2-7
CASSEAGTAPYEQYF
TGTGCCAGCAGTGAAGCGGGGACAGCCCCCTACGAGCAGTACTTC
>.|TRBV19|.|TRBJ1-2
CASSIASARGYYGYTF
TGTGCCAGTAGTATAGCTTCCGCCCGGGGGTACTATGGCTACACCTTC
>.|TRBV9|.|TRBJ2-2
CASSVGQGGAGELFF
TGTGCCAGCAGCGTAGGACAGGGAGGAGCCGGGGAGCTGTTTTTT
>TRBD2|TRBV7-2|.|TRBJ2-7
CASSLAQGTSGSIGQYF
TGTGCCAGCAGCTTAGCGCAGGGGACTAGCGGGAGTATCGGGCAGTACTTC
>TRBD1|TRBV2|.|TRBJ1-2
CASKGQGDGYTF
TGTGCCAGCAAAGGACAGGGAGATGGCTACACCTTC
>.|TRBV27|few|TRBJ2-2
CASSLYFRNTGELFF
TGTGCCAGCAGTTTATATTTCAGGAACACCGGGGAGCTGTTTTTT
>.|TRBV4-3|.|TRBJ2-2
CASSPLVKDGELFF
TGCGCCAGCAGCCCCCTAGTCAAGGACGGGGAGCTGTTTTTT
>.|TRBV6-4|.|TRBJ1-5
CASSDSKTRLGFNQPQHF
TGTGCCAGCAGTGACTCGAAGACCCGGCTAGGCTTCAATCAGCCCCAGCATTTT
>TRBD2|TRBV5-1|.|TRBJ2-7
CASSLLAGVEQYF
TGCGCCAGCAGCTTACTAGCGGGGGTCGAGCAGTACTTC
>TRBD1|TRBV5-4|.|TRBJ1-2
CASSHTGESYGYTF
TGTGCCAGCAGCCACACAGGGGAAAGCTATGGCTACACCTTC
>.|TRBV5-1|.|TRBJ2-1
CASSLDARQHNEQFF
TGCGCCAGCAGCTTGGATGCGAGACAGCACAATGAGCAGTTCTTC
>TRBD2|TRBV4-1|.|TRBJ2-1
CASRPAGSGRGNEQFF
TGCGCCAGCCGCCCCGCTGGCAGCGGGAGGGGGAATGAGCAGTTCTTC
>.|TRBV5-1|.|TRBJ2-6
CASSPGGADSGANVLTF
TGCGCCAGCAGCCCCGGAGGGGCGGATTCCGGGGCCAACGTCCTGACTTTC
>.|TRBV19|few|TRBJ2-2
CASSATGNTGELFF
TGTGCCAGTAGTGCCACAGGGAACACCGGGGAGCTGTTTTTT
>.|TRBV19|.|TRBJ2-7
CASSREPGAGYEQYF
TGTGCCAGTTCCAGAGAGCCCGGAGCTGGCTACGAGCAGTACTTC
>TRBD1|TRBV5-4|.|TRBJ2-5
CASSMTGKETQYF
TGTGCCAGCAGCATGACAGGGAAAGAGACCCAGTACTTC
>TRBD1|TRBV7-9|.|TRBJ2-2
CASSYSGGPGELFF
TGTGCCAGCAGCTATTCAGGGGGCCCCGGGGAGCTGTTTTTT
>.|TRBV6-1|once|TRBJ2-5
CASSVDRTGETQYF
TGTGCCAGCAGTGTAGACCGAACGGGAGAGACCCAGTACTTC
>TRBD1|TRBV7-9|few|TRBJ2-7
CASSHRDRGYEQYF
TGTGCCAGCAGCCACCGGGACAGGGGTTACGAGCAGTACTTC
>.|TRBV4-3|.|TRBJ1-2
CASSQESPPLTDYYGYTF
TGCGCCAGCAGCCAAGAATCCCCTCCACTGACAGATTACTATGGCTACACCTTC
>TRBD1|TRBV4-1|.|TRBJ1-5
CASSWDSENQPQHF
TGCGCCAGCAGCTGGGACAGCGAAAATCAGCCCCAGCATTTT
>TRBD2|TRBV4-1|.|TRBJ2-1
CASSQVRGRRFEQFF
TGCGCCAGCAGCCAAGTCCGCGGGAGGCGGTTTGAGCAGTTCTTC